The entry that follows covers one T cell receptor (beta chain) sequence. What it recognizes is unknown. The data originate from a study of CD8 T cells in ankylosing spondylitis. V was shortened by 3 bases and J by 5 bases, with 16 bases between the two germline ends. The CDR3 totals 15 residues. Germline lookup yields CDR1 ENHRY and CDR2 SYGVKD. Study observations and caveats: A TCR beta motif of several highly homologous variants appeared characteristic of ankylosing spondylitis blood. Reported data indicate significant enrichment of disease-linked clones within matched ankylosing spondylitis synovial fluid.

Quantitative molecular-barcoded 5'-RACE generated the TCR beta libraries. Each CDR3 protein is one row after TCRdb ran MiXCR on the 5' RACE reads. The sample lists approximately 220,000 distinct CDR3 sequences; around 18% were seen once. The sample was blood, either unsorted or a sorted T cell fraction (not recorded which). V gene TRBV10-3 combines with J gene TRBJ1-1; maybe TRBD1 (5 bases). This receptor was identified in a male donor with ankylosing spondylitis. The CDR3 DNA follows: TGTGCCATCAGTGAAAGGGCAGGTTGGGGGACTGAAGCTTTCTTT. The encoded protein is CAISERAGWGTEAFF.